These 8 T cell receptor beta chains were sequenced from one sample in a study of shared clonotypes between healthy human individuals. Naive CD8 cells, CD45RO-negative and positively selected for CCR7, excluded terminally differentiated effector memory CD45RA+ cells. The repertoire was sequenced with immunoSEQ multiplex PCR; TCRdb's copy has only in-frame clones and lacks some. The sample shows around 2,000,000 clones, approximately 94% of them seen only once. The sample consisted of naive CD8+ T cells sorted from blood. Receptors were obtained from a young man in good health.

The rearrangement links TRBV9 to TRBJ2-3; D ambiguous. The ends were cut back, 0 bases at V and 5 bases at J, with 10 bases in the middle. The CDR3 covers 14 residues. Per the germline V gene, CDR1 is SGDLS and CDR2 is YYNGEE. Written as DNA, the CDR3 is TGTGCCAGCAGCGTAGGTCTAGTCGAAGATACGCAGTATTTT. Amino acid sequence: CASSVGLVEDTQYF.

This chain links TRBV15 with TRBJ2-3, with a possible D match to TRBD1 (5 bases). V was pared by 8 bases and J by 2 bases, with 11 bases between. The CDR3 spans 13 residues. Germline V gene lookup returns CDR1 LNHNV and CDR2 YYDKDF (reference sequence). The CDR3 sequence: CATGALPTDTQYF. The CDR3 region has the DNA TGTGCCACCGGGGCCTTACCCACAGATACGCAGTATTTT.

The rearrangement joins TRBV4-3 to TRBJ2-1, with D hard to call. CDR1 and CDR2 from the germline V gene are LGHNA and YSLEER. Trimming removed 0 bases from V and 4 bases from J, with 13 bases in between. CDR3 length equals 16 residues. In nucleotides, the CDR3 is TGCGCCAGCAGCCAAGATCCGGCCCCGACTTACAATGAGCAGTTCTTC. Protein sequence: CASSQDPAPTYNEQFF.

This chain uses TRBV6-5 with TRBJ2-1; 7 nucleotides line up with TRBD2. Germline CDR1 and CDR2: MNHEY and SVGAGI. Trimming took 6 bases from V and 7 from J; bases not matched to a gene: 6. This CDR3 has 13 amino acids. The CDR3: CASSDLAVNEQFF. CDR3 sequence (DNA): TGTGCCAGCAGCGATCTAGCGGTAAATGAGCAGTTCTTC.

The chain is built from TRBV14 and TRBJ2-2; TRBD1 might be the D (6 bases). The CDR3 totals 15 residues. Trimming removed 2 bases from V and 4 bases from J, with 11 bases in between. Per the germline V gene, CDR1 is SGHDN and CDR2 is FVKESK. As DNA, the CDR3 is TGTGCCAGCAGCCAAATAGGGGGAGTCACCGGGGAGCTGTTTTTT. Translated, it gives CASSQIGGVTGELFF.

The chain recombines TRBV2 with TRBJ2-7; 8 bases map to TRBD2. The CDR3 is 15 amino acids. The germline V gene encodes CDR1 SNHLY and CDR2 FYNNEI. V lost 4 bases and J lost 4; bases outside the gene matches: 9. The CDR3 sequence: CASSVEASGFYEQYF. DNA for the CDR3: TGTGCCAGCAGTGTCGAGGCTAGCGGGTTTTACGAGCAGTACTTC.

This chain joins TRBV29-1 and TRBJ1-4; TRBD1 matches 8 bases. Germline V gene data show CDR1 as SQVTM and CDR2 as ANQGSEA. Losses at the gene ends were 5 bases for V and 7 bases for J; bases not matched to a gene: 6. CDR3 length: 13 amino acids. The CDR3 loop reads CSVRQGNPEKLFF. CDR3 in DNA: TGCAGCGTTAGACAGGGGAATCCTGAAAAACTGTTTTTT. Complete variable domain (other parts from reference TRBV29-1 and TRBJ1-4): SAVISQKPSRDICQRGTSLTIQCQVDSQVTMMFWYRQQPGQSLTLIATANQGSEATYESGFVIDKFPISRPNLTFSTLTVSNMSPEDSSIYLCSVRQGNPEKLFFGSGTQLSVL.

This sequence joins TRBV23-1 and TRBJ2-3; possibly TRBD2 for D (6 bases). TRBV23-1 is placed among ORFs of uncertain function. V was trimmed by 11 bases and J by 2 bases, leaving 11 bases between them. The CDR3 is made up of 12 amino acids. CDR3: CAPGGTTDTQYF. The CDR3 DNA is TGCGCCCCTGGAGGGACCACAGATACGCAGTATTTT.